Given below is one TCR beta chain in context. Its specificity is unknown. This entry belongs to a study of cytomegalovirus exposure and HLA in healthy donors. The PCR made use of 60 Vbeta and 13 Jbeta primers. Clones were read by immunoSEQ multiplex PCR, and TCRdb kept only the in-frame ones, dropping some. This sample's clone table lists approximately 79,000 clones. Trimming took 5 bases from V and 4 from J, leaving 15 bases between them. Germline V gene sequence: CDR1 SGHNT, CDR2 YYREEE (reference sequence). The CDR3 consists of 14 residues. Study-wide findings and caveats: Per published reports, the classifier diagnosed cytomegalovirus status with high specificity and sensitivity. Roughly even sequencing depth across donors was the assumption behind the presence/absence analyses. It emerged from a later analysis that several of the most significant clusters appeared to be linked to common viral pathogens. TCR beta V segments were, for the most part, productive about 87% or about 30% of the time in an earlier analysis.

The chain carries TRBV5-4 and TRBJ1-2, with D tentatively TRBD1 (5 bases). This receptor was obtained from a boy younger than 18 in good health and CMV-seronegative. The material sequenced was PBMCs. DNA for the CDR3: TGTGCCAGCAGGGGGGAGGGTTTCGCCTATGGCTACACCTTC. Its protein product is CASRGEGFAYGYTF.